What follows are 25 T cell receptor beta chains derived from one specimen sequenced in a study of CD4 and CD8 cells across lung adenocarcinoma regions. TCRdb processed the PCR reads anew with MiXCR; each CDR3 protein has one entry. This sample has 18,000 or so distinct CDR3 sequences; 51% occur once, and the top ten carry 45% to 60%. Input material: CD8+ T cells from the center of a lung tumor. These receptors all come from a female donor with lung adenocarcinoma. The CD4 and CD8 labels of this study may be unreliable.

The V and J genes are TRBV4-1 and TRBJ2-1; 8 positions match TRBD2. V lost 5 bases, J lost 2 bases, and 11 bases stayed unmatched. The CDR3 is 17 residues long. In germline, CDR1 is MGHRA, CDR2 YSYEKL. The CDR3 DNA is TGCGCCAGCAGCTCGGGTAGTTTAGCGGGACCCTACAATGAGCAGTTCTTC. This translates into CASSSGSLAGPYNEQFF.

This clonotype was counted between two and nine times. The V gene is TRBV27, the J gene TRBJ2-3; no reliable D call. CDR1 and CDR2 from the germline V gene are MNHEY and SMNVEV (reference sequence). The CDR3 has 13 amino acids. V gave up 6 bases and J gave up 4 bases, with 11 bases separating them. The CDR3 region is CASSLLDADTQYF. CDR3 DNA sequence: TGTGCCAGCAGCCTACTTGACGCAGATACGCAGTATTTT.

This clonotype occurred many times. The V and J genes are TRBV6-1 and TRBJ2-5; 7 bases are a match to TRBD1. The J segment lost 1 base and the V segment lost 6 bases, leaving 8 bases of the junction unmatched. The CDR3 is made up of 15 amino acids. Germline lookup yields CDR1 MNHNS and CDR2 SASEGT. CDR3 protein: CASRPGQSFQETQYF. CDR3 DNA: TGTGCCAGCAGACCGGGACAGTCCTTCCAAGAGACCCAGTACTTC.

The chain uses TRBV6-1 and TRBJ2-7; 7 nucleotides agree with TRBD2. Looked up from germline, CDR1 is MNHNS and CDR2 is SASEGT. With V trimmed by 1 base and J by 2 bases, 5 bases remained unmatched. The CDR3 spans 15 residues. The CDR3 reads CASSEGGSAPYEQYV. DNA for the CDR3: TGTGCCAGCAGTGAAGGCGGGAGCGCCCCCTACGAGCAGTACGTC.

This clonotype was picked up a small number of times. The chain recombines TRBV6-5 with TRBJ1-2; the D is unclear. The germline CDR1 and CDR2 sequences are MNHEY and SVGAGI. CDR3 length: 14 amino acids. V lost 1 base to trimming and J lost 2 bases, with 8 bases between them. CDR3: CASSYYASNYGYTF. CDR3 coding DNA: TGTGCCAGCAGTTACTATGCGTCGAACTATGGCTACACCTTC.

Comment on this clonotype: At one end, the junction sequence differs from germline, possibly due to a read error. The chain links TRBV12-3 or TRBV12-4 to TRBJ2-6, with 12 bases aligning to TRBD1. The CDR3 has 17 residues. This CDR3 reads CASSLGGQGAGANEQSF. The CDR3, as DNA: TGTGCCAGCAGTTTAGGGGGACAGGGGGCAGGGGCCAACGAGCAGTCTTTC.

The chain joins TRBV10-3 to TRBJ2-5, with unresolved D. V was clipped by 6 bases and J by 2 bases, with 4 bases between them. This CDR3 has 11 amino acids. Germline V gives CDR1 ENHRY, CDR2 SYGVKD. This chain's CDR3 is CAIRGQETQYF. DNA of the CDR3: TGTGCCATCAGGGGACAAGAGACCCAGTACTTC.

Comment on this clonotype: Compared with germline, one end of the junction differs, possibly owing to a read error. The chain employs TRBV6-1 and TRBJ2-5; either TRBD1 or TRBD2 may supply D (7 bases each). This CDR3 is built from 14 residues. CDR1 and CDR2 from the germline V gene are MNHNS and SASEGT. The DNA of the CDR3 is TGTGCCAGCTCAGGGGGGGCGGACCCAGATACCCAGTATTTC. Translated: CASSGGADPDTQYF.

This clonotype was counted many times. This chain links TRBV6-1 with TRBJ2-5; 9 bases align to TRBD1. The CDR3 has 13 amino acids. V was clipped by 9 bases and J by 5 bases; unmatched bases: 7. The germline V gene encodes CDR1 MNHNS and CDR2 SASEGT. In DNA form, the CDR3 reads TGTGCCAGGAGTCCGGGACAGGGCGAGACCCAGTACTTC. As protein: CARSPGQGETQYF.

Remarks on this clonotype: An end of the junction does not agree with germline; a read error may underlie this. The chain couples TRBV5-1 to TRBJ2-3; D not certain. Per germline, CDR1 SGHRS and CDR2 YFSETQ. The CDR3 covers 14 residues. As DNA, the CDR3 is TGCGGCAGCACGCCGCTGTGGGCCACAGACATTCAGTATTTC. Amino acids: CGSTPLWATDIQYF.

The J gene is TRBJ1-6, the V gene TRBV6-1; the D is unclear. The CDR3 has 13 residues. V was clipped by 1 base and J by 10 bases, with 8 bases between them. Germline values: CDR1 MNHNS, CDR2 SASEGT. CDR3 sequence reads: CASSEDGPSPLHF. Written as DNA, the CDR3 is TGTGCCAGCAGTGAAGACGGACCATCACCCCTCCACTTT.

By share of the sample, this clonotype is medium-sized. V is TRBV6-1 and J is TRBJ2-1; D remains ambiguous. V lost 5 bases, J lost 8 bases, and 10 bases lay in between. Germline values: CDR1 MNHNS, CDR2 SASEGT. The CDR3 has 12 residues. The CDR3 nucleotides read TGTGCCAGCAGTAAGGCTTGGGATGAGCAGTTCTTC. This gives the protein CASSKAWDEQFF.

Points on this clonotype: At one end, the junction sequence differs from germline, possibly due to a read error. The V call is TRBV6-1, the J call TRBJ2-4, with D tentatively TRBD1 or TRBD2 (5 bases each). The germline gives CDR1 MNHNS, CDR2 SASEGT. CDR3 size: 16 residues. The CDR3 coding sequence is TGTGCGAGCAGTGTGTTGGGGGTGGGAGCCAAAGATATTCAGTACTTC. It encodes CASSVLGVGAKDIQYF.

The V gene is TRBV6-1, the J gene TRBJ2-3; D is perhaps TRBD2 (6 bases). The germline CDR1 and CDR2 sequences are MNHNS and SASEGT. The V and J ends lost 6 bases and 4 bases respectively, with 17 bases between them. The CDR3 runs 15 residues. CDR3 nucleotides: TGTGCCAGCAGCTTGGGCGGGATTGGTGCAGATACGCAGTATTTT. This sequence encodes CASSLGGIGADTQYF.

This sequence joins TRBV6-1 and TRBJ2-7, with D uncertain. V was cut by 6 bases and J by 0 bases, with 9 bases left in between. Germline V lookup: CDR1 MNHNS, CDR2 SASEGT. CDR3 length: 13 residues. As DNA, the CDR3 is TGTGCCAGCAGAGTGCCTGGCTCCTACGAGCAGTACTTC. Its translation: CASRVPGSYEQYF.

The V and J genes are TRBV6-1 and TRBJ2-1, with a tentative D call TRBD1 (6 bases). The J call may be mistaken, given a closer DNA end match to TRBJ2-7. The V gene's germline CDR1 is MNHNS and CDR2 SASEGT. This CDR3 has 14 residues. The CDR3 region has the DNA TGTGCCAGCAGCTTTAGACAGGAAAAATACGAGCAGTACTTC. Its protein product is CASSFRQEKYEQYF.

On this clonotype itself: Mismatch with germline at one junction end may stem from a read error. This sequence joins TRBV10-1 and TRBJ2-4; no definite D call. Germline V CDR1 and CDR2: WNHNN, SYGVQD (reference sequence). The CDR3 covers 14 residues. The CDR3: CGSSGRRARDTQYF. CDR3 bases: TGCGGCAGCAGTGGGCGGCGAGCGAGAGATACTCAGTATTTC.

The table lists this clonotype with many counts. This sequence joins TRBV7-2 and TRBJ2-1, with 8 bases lining up with TRBD1. CDR3 length equals 14 residues. Germline V gene sequence: CDR1 SGHTA, CDR2 FQGNSA. Trimming at V came to 5 bases and at J to 6 bases, leaving 6 bases not matched to a gene. The CDR3 bases are TGTGCCAGCAGCACAACGGGACAGGCCAATGAGCAGTTCTTC. Encoded protein: CASSTTGQANEQFF.

In its sample, this clonotype was seen a few times. The V gene is TRBV27, the J gene TRBJ2-1; TRBD2 is a possible D gene (6 bases). V was clipped by 3 bases and J by 6 bases, with 9 bases between them. Germline assignment: CDR1 MNHEY and CDR2 SMNVEV (reference sequence). CDR3 size: 13 residues. The CDR3 sequence: CASSFSGGNEQFF. In DNA, the CDR3 is TGTGCCAGCAGTTTTTCCGGGGGCAATGAGCAGTTCTTC.

Note on this clonotype: Because it lacks the conserved phenylalanine or tryptophan at the end, this CDR3 is likely a read error. The limits of the CDR3 on the DNA are not certain, so only TCRdb's listed CDR3 is given. The rearrangement links TRBV6-2 or TRBV6-3 to TRBJ2-5. The CDR3 is 14 amino acids long, termini counted. The germline V gene has CDR1 MNHEY and CDR2 SVGEGT. CDR3 in amino acids: CASSYATPQTTQHS.

V and J are TRBV12-3 or TRBV12-4 and TRBJ2-5, with D possibly matching TRBD2 (7 bases). CDR3 size: 15 residues. The ends were cut back, 2 bases at V and 11 bases at J, with 21 bases in the middle. CDR3 sequence (DNA): TGTGCCAGCAGTTTAAGCGGGGACATGTACAATGAGCAGTACTTC. Its translation: CASSLSGDMYNEQYF.

Many counts were recorded for this clonotype. The chain recombines TRBV6-2 or TRBV6-3 with TRBJ2-3; D might be TRBD2 (5 bases). The CDR3 contains 13 residues. Trimming removed 2 bases from V and 4 bases from J, with 7 bases in between. CDR1 is MNHEY and CDR2 is SVGEGT in the germline V gene. CDR3 DNA: TGTGCCAGCAGTTACATGGAGGCAGATACGCAGTATTTT. This sequence encodes CASSYMEADTQYF.

The chain combines TRBV6-2 or TRBV6-3 with TRBJ2-1, with 9 positions matching TRBD2. The trim removed 4 bases at V and 6 bases at J, leaving 7 bases unmatched. In germline, CDR1 is MNHEY, CDR2 SVGEGT. This CDR3 comprises 15 residues. The CDR3, as DNA: TGTGCCAGCAGTTTGGCCAGCGGGAGGTTCAATGAGCAGTTCTTC. This gives the protein CASSLASGRFNEQFF.

This chain links TRBV9 with TRBJ1-6, with D unresolved. Trimming shortened V by 4 bases and J by 13 bases, and 18 bases separated the two germline ends. Looked up from germline, CDR1 is SGDLS and CDR2 is YYNGEE. This CDR3 is 14 amino acids long. The CDR3 sequence: CASSTDDNFSPLHF. Here the CDR3 DNA reads TGTGCCAGCAGCACAGATGACAATTTCTCGCCCCTCCACTTT.

This rearrangement joins TRBV5-1 to TRBJ2-3; TRBD1 aligns across 7 bases. Germline loops: CDR1 SGHRS, CDR2 YFSETQ. The V segment lost 6 bases and the J segment 3 bases; nucleotides outside the gene matches: 1. The CDR3 has 12 residues. The CDR3 DNA is TGCGCCAGCAACAGGGGAACAGATACGCAGTATTTT. It specifies CASNRGTDTQYF.